The T cell receptor beta chain described here comes from a study of blood T cell repertoires in COVID-19. Study in general: The cDNA or gDNA used as material had been derived from T cells, B-cell-depleted T cells, or PBMCs.

The CDR3 is 18 residues long. The junction had 13 bases not matched to a gene; V was cut back by 3 bases and J by 8 bases. CDR1 and CDR2 (germline): LNHDA, SQIVND (reference sequence). How the authors handled the data: Counts of nucleated cells, estimated from reference gene primer amplification, were obtained. Assay used: immunoSEQ multiplex PCR; TCRdb lists only in-frame clones, some missing. Clone size and the V and J calls come from that table; the DNA yielded D and trimming. The repertoire consists of roughly 280,000 clones, with under 90% occurring once and the leading ten covering 4.2%. Sequenced sample: peripheral blood. This TCR derives from a man aged 55-75 years with acute or convalescent COVID-19. J is TRBJ2-1 and V is TRBV19, with 13 bases aligning to TRBD2. For the CDR3, the DNA is TGTGCCAGTAGTATTCAAGGAGTAACTAGCGGGAGGGCCCATGAGCAGTTCTTC. Translating gives CASSIQGVTSGRAHEQFF.